The 18 T cell receptor beta chains presented below share a single source sample, sequenced in a study of cytomegalovirus exposure and HLA in healthy donors. The PCR employed 60 Vbeta primers together with 13 Jbeta primers. Sequencing used immunoSEQ multiplex PCR; TCRdb keeps in-frame clones, though not all of them. Counted here are approximately 120,000 clones, roughly three quarters occurring once; the ten biggest clones make up about 12%. The source material was PBMCs. The receptors shown here come from a woman aged 40 to 49 in good health and CMV-seropositive.

The V call is TRBV6-6, the J call TRBJ1-5, with D maybe TRBD1 (5 bases). Germline V lookup: CDR1 MNHNY, CDR2 SVGAGI (reference sequence). The CDR3 is made up of 13 amino acids. V was clipped by 2 bases and J by 4 bases, with 6 bases between them. The CDR3 DNA is TGTGCCAGCAGTTACAGGGGAAATCAGCCCCAGCATTTT. Its protein product is CASSYRGNQPQHF.

The rearrangement links TRBV6-6 to TRBJ1-5; D is possibly TRBD1 (6 bases). The V and J ends lost 4 bases and 0 bases respectively, with 7 bases between them. CDR1 is MNHNY and CDR2 is SVGAGI in the germline V gene (reference sequence). The CDR3 runs 14 residues. CDR3 in DNA: TGTGCCAGCAGTTCCAGGGGTAGCAATCAGCCCCAGCATTTT. This sequence encodes CASSSRGSNQPQHF.

The CDR3 nucleotides read TGTGCCAGCAGGGAAGGAGGGGTGGATACTGAAGCTTTCTTT. It yields the protein CASREGGVDTEAFF. This chain links TRBV28 with TRBJ1-1, with D perhaps matching TRBD1 (5 bases). V was trimmed by 6 bases and J by 5 bases, leaving 16 bases between them. CDR1 is MDHEN, CDR2 SYDVKM, per germline. The CDR3 is made up of 14 amino acids.

The chain uses TRBV10-3 and TRBJ1-4; a weak D match, TRBD1 (6 bases). This CDR3 contains 14 residues. V was trimmed by 5 bases and J by 1 base, leaving 8 bases between them. Germline V gives CDR1 ENHRY, CDR2 SYGVKD. CDR3 in amino acids: CAISQQGTNEKLFF. The CDR3 DNA reads as TGTGCCATCAGTCAACAGGGAACTAATGAAAAACTGTTTTTT.

The chain has TRBV30 and TRBJ1-4; weak D call: TRBD1 (6 bases). CDR1 and CDR2 from the germline V gene are GTSNPN and SVGIG (reference sequence). Trimming pared 0 bases from V and 8 bases from J, leaving 19 bases between. This CDR3 has 16 amino acids. This CDR3 is CAWSVQGAGVGEKLFF. CDR3 coding DNA: TGTGCCTGGAGTGTACAAGGGGCAGGGGTAGGCGAAAAACTGTTTTTT.

V usage is TRBV5-1 and J usage is TRBJ1-1, with D maybe TRBD1 (6 bases). Trimming pared 6 bases from V and 1 base from J, leaving 13 bases between. CDR1 SGHRS and CDR2 YFSETQ come from the germline V gene. The CDR3 has 14 residues. Written as DNA, the CDR3 is TGCGCCAGCACCAGGGGCCAGACGAACACTGAAGCTTTCTTT. Translation gives CASTRGQTNTEAFF.

With respect to this clone: Other DNA sequences of this sample code for an identical CDR3. The rearrangement links TRBV5-6 to TRBJ2-3; tentatively, D is TRBD2 (6 bases). The CDR3 consists of 14 residues. Trimming removed 0 bases at V and 4 bases at J, with 9 bases between. Germline-derived CDR1 and CDR2 are SGHDT and YYEEEE. CDR3 in DNA: TGTGCCAGCAGCTTGGCTACGGGAGCAGATACGCAGTATTTT. Encoded protein: CASSLATGADTQYF.

This clone occurred once. The genes are TRBV5-4 and TRBJ1-2; 7 bases align to TRBD1. The CDR3 covers 14 residues. The germline V gene has CDR1 SGHNT and CDR2 YYREEE (reference sequence). V shed 3 bases, J shed 4 bases, and the junction held 6 bases outside the gene matches. DNA for the CDR3: TGTGCCAGCAGCTCAGGACAGGCGACCTATGGCTACACCTTC. It translates to CASSSGQATYGYTF.

CDR3 residues: CAWSWVSGPQHF. In nucleotides, the CDR3 is TGTGCCTGGAGTTGGGTTTCGGGACCCCAGCATTTT. The chain is built from TRBV30 and TRBJ1-5; D remains ambiguous. CDR3 length: 12 amino acids. V was shortened by 2 bases and J by 10 bases, with 12 bases between the two germline ends. The germline gives CDR1 GTSNPN, CDR2 SVGIG (reference sequence).

This chain connects TRBV10-3 to TRBJ1-3; D unresolved. CDR1 and CDR2 (germline): ENHRY, SYGVKD. Trimming pared 3 bases from V and 0 bases from J, leaving 9 bases between. The CDR3 spans 15 residues. CDR3 DNA: TGTGCCATCAGTGACCTGAACAGCTCTGGAAACACCATATATTTT. It specifies CAISDLNSSGNTIYF.

The rearrangement uses TRBV5-4 and TRBJ1-5; D gene unclear. The CDR3 sequence is 17 residues long. Germline V gene lookup returns CDR1 SGHNT and CDR2 YYREEE (reference sequence). Trimming left V 4 bases short and J 1 base short, with 18 bases between. In DNA, the CDR3 is TGTGCCAGCAGCACGGCGGGCGGGCCTGGCAGCAATCAGCCCCAGCATTTT. This sequence encodes CASSTAGGPGSNQPQHF.

The chain employs TRBV6-1 and TRBJ2-7, with TRBD2 matching over 10 bases. The trim removed 6 bases at V and 2 bases at J, leaving 4 bases unmatched. The CDR3 consists of 14 residues. The germline V gene encodes CDR1 MNHNS and CDR2 SASEGT. The CDR3 DNA is TGTGCCAGCAGACTAGCGGGGCTTACCTACGAGCAGTACTTC. As protein: CASRLAGLTYEQYF.

The chain combines TRBV27 with TRBJ1-3, with D possibly TRBD1 on 5 matching bases. The CDR3 runs to 14 residues. Trimming stripped 6 bases from V and 0 bases from J, with 9 bases between. Germline V CDR1 and CDR2: MNHEY, SMNVEV (reference sequence). CDR3 in DNA: TGTGCCAGCAGCCCCGGACACTCTGGAAACACCATATATTTT. This encodes CASSPGHSGNTIYF.

This rearrangement joins TRBV5-1 to TRBJ2-7, with a possible D match to TRBD1 (5 bases). Germline V CDR1 and CDR2: SGHRS, YFSETQ. Trimming removed 0 bases at V and 5 bases at J, with 12 bases between. The CDR3 spans 14 residues. CDR3 loop: CASSLEAGNNEQYF. CDR3 sequence (DNA): TGCGCCAGCAGCTTGGAGGCAGGGAACAACGAGCAGTACTTC.

The V gene is TRBV5-1, the J gene TRBJ1-3; D is uncertain. V gave up 5 bases and J gave up 0 bases, with 9 bases separating them. Germline-derived CDR1 and CDR2 are SGHRS and YFSETQ. This CDR3 has 14 residues. In DNA, the CDR3 is TGCGCCAGCAGTGTAGTATCCTCTGGAAACACCATATATTTT. As protein: CASSVVSSGNTIYF. The entire variable domain, with the rest obtained from reference TRBV5-1 and TRBJ1-3, is as follows: KAGVTQTPRYLIKTRGQQVTLSCSPISGHRSVSWYQQTPGQGLQFLFEYFSETQRNKGNFPGRFSGRQFSNSRSEMNVSTLELGDSALYLCASSVVSSGNTIYFGEGSWLTVV.

This rearrangement joins TRBV7-9 to TRBJ2-3; 11 positions match TRBD2. Germline loops: CDR1 SEHNR, CDR2 FQNEAQ (reference sequence). There are 15 residues in the CDR3. The trim removed 5 bases at V and 5 bases at J, leaving 6 bases unmatched. Here the CDR3 reads CASSMLTSGEDTQYF. Here the CDR3 DNA reads TGTGCCAGCAGCATGCTGACTAGCGGGGAAGATACGCAGTATTTT. Variable domain in full (rest from reference TRBV7-9 and TRBJ2-3): DTGVSQNPRHKITKRGQNVTFRCDPISEHNRLYWYRQTLGQGPEFLTYFQNEAQLEKSRLLSDRFSAERPKGSFSTLEIQRTEQGDSAMYLCASSMLTSGEDTQYFGPGTRLTVL.

The gene calls are TRBV5-4 and TRBJ2-7, with 10 bases identical to TRBD1. Trimming removed 4 bases from V and 7 bases from J; junction bases left unmatched: 11. The CDR3 covers 15 residues. The V gene's germline CDR1 is SGHNT and CDR2 YYREEE (reference sequence). The CDR3 bases are TGTGCCAGCAGCACCCCCCCCGGGACAGGGGAAGAGCAGTACTTC. Translated: CASSTPPGTGEEQYF.

The J gene is TRBJ1-6, the V gene TRBV5-1; TRBD1 agrees at 9 bases. The ends lost 4 bases at V and 7 bases at J; junction bases unmatched: 9. The V gene's germline CDR1 is SGHRS and CDR2 YFSETQ. The CDR3 loop spans 16 amino acids. The CDR3 DNA sequence: TGCGCCAGCAGCCCCCGGGACAGGGTTAAAAATTCACCCCTCCACTTT. Residues: CASSPRDRVKNSPLHF.